Here is one T cell receptor (beta chain) with its context. No antigen is known for it. Base qualities are not recorded, but no much larger clone differs from it by a single base. The CDR3 sequence holds 14 residues, the cysteine and phenylalanine included. Here the CDR3 DNA is all that survives: 42 bases in frame from base 1. Looking up the germline V gene (reference sequence) yields CDR1 LNHDA and CDR2 SQIVND. V lost 6 bases and J lost 1 base, and the count of bases not matched to a germline gene is 2. The sample originates from a study of shared T cell receptors in the human thymus (dated by TCRdb to about 2021). Regarding the research as a whole: The study examined how self-reactive, shared T-cell receptor alpha chains are generated in the human thymus.

The library was made by the immunoSEQ multiplex PCR assay. Imported from immuneACCESS, the table was reduced by TCRdb to in-frame sequences with V and J called. These copies leave out some clones; in studies compared against another copy, an unresolved V gene accounts for under half, and the cause of the remainder is not known. The sample table contains about 380,000 clones; only one count was recorded for over 90% of them. The ten most abundant clones make up 0.02% of the sample. Sequenced material: thymocytes. The receptor chain draws on TRBV19 and TRBJ2-1; the junction holds 8 bases that match TRBD1. The clonotype comes from a human donor. The DNA sequence is given as TGTGCCAGTAGGACAGGGGTGTCCTACAATGAGCAGTTCTTC. This is translated as CASRTGVSYNEQFF.